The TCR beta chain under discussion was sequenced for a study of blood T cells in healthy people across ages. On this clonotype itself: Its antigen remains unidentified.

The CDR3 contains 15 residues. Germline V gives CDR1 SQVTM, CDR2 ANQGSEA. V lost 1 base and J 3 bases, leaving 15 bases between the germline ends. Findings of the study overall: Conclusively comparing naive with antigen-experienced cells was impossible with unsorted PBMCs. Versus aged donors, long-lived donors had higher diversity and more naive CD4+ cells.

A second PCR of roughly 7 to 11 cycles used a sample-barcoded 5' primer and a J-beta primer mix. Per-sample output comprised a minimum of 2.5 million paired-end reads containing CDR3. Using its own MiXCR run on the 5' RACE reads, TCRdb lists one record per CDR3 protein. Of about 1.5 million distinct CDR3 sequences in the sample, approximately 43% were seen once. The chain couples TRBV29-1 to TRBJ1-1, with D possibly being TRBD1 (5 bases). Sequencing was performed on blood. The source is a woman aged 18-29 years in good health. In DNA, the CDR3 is TGCAGCGTTGAAGCACCGGCAGGGTATGACACTGAAGCTTTCTTT. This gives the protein CSVEAPAGYDTEAFF.